Presented here are 2 T cell receptor beta chains from one specimen sequenced in a study of cytomegalovirus exposure and HLA in healthy donors. The PCR contained 60 Vbeta and 13 Jbeta primers. TCRdb's copy holds only in-frame clones and misses some; the assay was immunoSEQ multiplex PCR. Of about 180,000 clones listed, more than 60% are singletons. Sequenced: PBMCs. All receptors derive from a woman between 45 and 65 years old in good health and CMV-seropositive.

There are a few counts of this clone. The chain employs TRBV7-8 and TRBJ1-4; D is unclear. Germline CDR1 and CDR2: SGHVS and FQNEAQ. CDR3 length: 16 amino acids. Trimming left V 5 bases short and J 6 bases short, with 19 bases between. CDR3: CASSLSREASYEKLFF. In DNA, the CDR3 is TGTGCCAGCAGCCTCAGCCGGGAGGCTTCATATGAAAAACTGTTTTTT. Variable domain in full (rest from reference TRBV7-8 and TRBJ1-4): GAGVSQSPRYKVAKRGQDVALRCDPISGHVSLFWYQQALGQGPEFLTYFQNEAQLDKSGLPSDRFFAERPEGSVSTLKIQRTQQEDSAVYLCASSLSREASYEKLFFGSGTQLSVL.

Turning to this clone: One junction end does not reproduce the germline sequence, and a read error may be involved. V gene TRBV7-7 combines with J gene TRBJ2-1; TRBD1 matches at 7 bases. This CDR3 region has 13 residues. Germline V gives CDR1 SSHAT, CDR2 FNYEAQ (reference sequence). CDR3 protein: CASSNNRGNEQFF. CDR3 coding DNA: TGTGCTAGCAGCAACAACAGGGGAAATGAGCAGTTCTTC.